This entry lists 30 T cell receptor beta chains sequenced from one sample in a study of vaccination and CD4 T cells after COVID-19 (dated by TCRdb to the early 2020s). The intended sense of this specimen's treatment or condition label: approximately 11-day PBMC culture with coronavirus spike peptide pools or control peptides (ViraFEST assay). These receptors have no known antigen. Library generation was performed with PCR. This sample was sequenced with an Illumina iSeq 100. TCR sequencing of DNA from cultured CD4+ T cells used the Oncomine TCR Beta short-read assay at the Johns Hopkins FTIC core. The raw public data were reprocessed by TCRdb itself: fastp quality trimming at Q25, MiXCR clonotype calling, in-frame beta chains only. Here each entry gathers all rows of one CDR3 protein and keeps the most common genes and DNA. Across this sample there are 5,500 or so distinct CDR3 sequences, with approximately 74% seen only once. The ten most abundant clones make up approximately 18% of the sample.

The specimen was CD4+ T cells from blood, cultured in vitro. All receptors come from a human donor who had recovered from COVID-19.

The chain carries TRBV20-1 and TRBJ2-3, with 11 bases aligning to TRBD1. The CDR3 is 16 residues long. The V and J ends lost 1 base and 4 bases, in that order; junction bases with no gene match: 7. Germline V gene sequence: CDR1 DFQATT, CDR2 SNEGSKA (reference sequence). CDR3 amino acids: CSARARDRGFADTQYF. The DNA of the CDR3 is TGCAGTGCTAGAGCCAGGGACAGGGGGTTCGCAGATACGCAGTATTTT.

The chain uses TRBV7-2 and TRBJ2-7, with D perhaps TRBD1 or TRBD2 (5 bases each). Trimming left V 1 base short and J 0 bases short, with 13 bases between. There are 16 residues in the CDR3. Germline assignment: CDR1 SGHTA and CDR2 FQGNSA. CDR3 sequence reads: CASSLVGRRSSYEQYF. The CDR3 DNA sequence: TGTGCCAGCAGCTTAGTGGGACGCCGAAGCTCCTACGAGCAGTACTTC. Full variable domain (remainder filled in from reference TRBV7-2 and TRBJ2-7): GAGVSQSPSNKVTEKGKDVELRCDPISGHTALYWYRQSLGQGLEFLIYFQGNSAPDKSGLPSDRFSAERTGGSVSTLTIQRTQQEDSAVYLCASSLVGRRSSYEQYFGPGTRLTVT.

CDR3 loop: CASSYLGGLAGVIYEQYF. The CDR3 DNA reads TGTGCCAGCAGTTACCTGGGCGGACTAGCGGGAGTAATCTACGAGCAGTACTTC. The chain links TRBV6-2 or TRBV6-3 to TRBJ2-7; the match to TRBD2 covers 13 bases. Germline CDR1 is MNHEY and CDR2 is SVGEGT. V lost 2 bases to trimming and J lost 3 bases; unmatched junction nucleotides: 10. The CDR3 length is 18 residues.

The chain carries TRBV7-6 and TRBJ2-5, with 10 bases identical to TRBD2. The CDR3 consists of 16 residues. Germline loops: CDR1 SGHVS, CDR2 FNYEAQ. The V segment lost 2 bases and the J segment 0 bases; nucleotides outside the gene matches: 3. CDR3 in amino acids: CASSLIGLADQETQYF. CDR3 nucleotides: TGTGCCAGCAGCTTAATCGGACTAGCGGACCAAGAGACCCAGTACTTC. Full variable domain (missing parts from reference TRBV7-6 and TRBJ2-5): GAGVSQSPRYKVTKRGQDVALRCDPISGHVSLYWYRQALGQGPEFLTYFNYEAQQDKSGLPNDRFSAERPEGSISTLTIQRTEQRDSAMYRCASSLIGLADQETQYFGPGTRLLVL.

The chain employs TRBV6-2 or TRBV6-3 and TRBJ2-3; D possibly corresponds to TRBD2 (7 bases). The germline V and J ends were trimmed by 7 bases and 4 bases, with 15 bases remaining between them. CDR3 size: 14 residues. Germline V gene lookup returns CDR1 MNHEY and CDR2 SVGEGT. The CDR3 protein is CASTWGGAPDTQYF. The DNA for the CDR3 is TGTGCCAGCACATGGGGGGGGGCACCAGATACGCAGTATTTT.

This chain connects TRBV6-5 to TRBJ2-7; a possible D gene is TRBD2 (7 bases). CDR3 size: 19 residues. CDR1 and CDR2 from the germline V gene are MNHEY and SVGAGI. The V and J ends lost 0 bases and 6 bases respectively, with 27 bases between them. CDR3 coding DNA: TGTGCCAGCAGTTACTCGACGGGTGCGGGGGCGAAAGGTTGGGGCGAGCAGTACTTC. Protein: CASSYSTGAGAKGWGEQYF.

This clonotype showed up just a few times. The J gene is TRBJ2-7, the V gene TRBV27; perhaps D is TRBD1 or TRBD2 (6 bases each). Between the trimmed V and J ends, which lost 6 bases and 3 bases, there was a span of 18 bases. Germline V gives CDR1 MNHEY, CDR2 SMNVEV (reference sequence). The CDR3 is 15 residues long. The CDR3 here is CASRIGGNRVYEQYF. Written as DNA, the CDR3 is TGTGCCAGCAGAATCGGGGGAAACAGGGTCTACGAGCAGTACTTC.

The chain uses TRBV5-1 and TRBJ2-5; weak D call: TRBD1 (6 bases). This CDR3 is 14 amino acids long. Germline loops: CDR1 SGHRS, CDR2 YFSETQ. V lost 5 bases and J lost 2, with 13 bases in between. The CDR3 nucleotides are TGCGCCAGCAGGGTCAGGGGACAACAAGAGACCCAGTACTTC. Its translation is CASRVRGQQETQYF.

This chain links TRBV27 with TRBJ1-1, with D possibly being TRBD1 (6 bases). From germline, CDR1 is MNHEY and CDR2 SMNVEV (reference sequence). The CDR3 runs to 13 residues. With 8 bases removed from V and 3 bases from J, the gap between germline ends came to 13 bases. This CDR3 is CASRRGQYTEAFF. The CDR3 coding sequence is TGTGCCAGCCGGAGGGGACAATACACTGAAGCTTTCTTT.

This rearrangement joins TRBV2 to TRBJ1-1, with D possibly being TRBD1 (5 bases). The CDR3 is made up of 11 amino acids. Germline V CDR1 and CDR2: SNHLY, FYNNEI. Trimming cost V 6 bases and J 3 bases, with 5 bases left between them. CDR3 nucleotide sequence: TGTGCCAGCAGCAGGGACACTGAAGCTTTCTTT. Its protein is CASSRDTEAFF.

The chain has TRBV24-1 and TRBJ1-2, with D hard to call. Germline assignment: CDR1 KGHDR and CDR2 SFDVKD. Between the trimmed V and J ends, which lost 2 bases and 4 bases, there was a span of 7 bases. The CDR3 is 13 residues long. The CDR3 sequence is CATSDSAVYGYTF. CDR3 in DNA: TGTGCCACCAGTGATTCGGCGGTCTATGGCTACACCTTC.

The CDR3 region is CSARAAGQMNTGELFF. The CDR3 bases are TGCAGTGCTAGAGCGGCGGGACAGATGAACACCGGGGAGCTGTTTTTT. The chain links TRBV20-1 to TRBJ2-2, with D possibly being TRBD1 (7 bases). From germline, CDR1 is DFQATT and CDR2 SNEGSKA (reference sequence). V lost 1 base and J 1 base, leaving 13 bases between the germline ends. The length of the CDR3 is 16 residues.

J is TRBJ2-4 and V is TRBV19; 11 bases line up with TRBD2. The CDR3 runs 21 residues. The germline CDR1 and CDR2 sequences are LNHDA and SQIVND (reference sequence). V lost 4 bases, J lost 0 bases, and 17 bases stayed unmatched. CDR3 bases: TGTGCCAGTAGTACAGGGCTAGCGGGAGGCGCGGGGGAATTAGCCAAAAACATTCAGTACTTC. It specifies CASSTGLAGGAGELAKNIQYF. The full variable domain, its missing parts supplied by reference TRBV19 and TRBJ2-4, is DGGITQSPKYLFRKEGQNVTLSCEQNLNHDAMYWYRQDPGQGLRLIYYSQIVNDFQKGDIAEGYSVSREKKESFPLTVTSAQKNPTAFYLCASSTGLAGGAGELAKNIQYFGAGTRLSVL.

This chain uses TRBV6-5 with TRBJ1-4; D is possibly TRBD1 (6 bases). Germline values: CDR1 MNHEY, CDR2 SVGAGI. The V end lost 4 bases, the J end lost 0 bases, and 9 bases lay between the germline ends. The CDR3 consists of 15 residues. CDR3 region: CASSSAGATNEKLFF. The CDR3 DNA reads TGTGCCAGCAGTTCCGCAGGGGCAACTAATGAAAAACTGTTTTTT.

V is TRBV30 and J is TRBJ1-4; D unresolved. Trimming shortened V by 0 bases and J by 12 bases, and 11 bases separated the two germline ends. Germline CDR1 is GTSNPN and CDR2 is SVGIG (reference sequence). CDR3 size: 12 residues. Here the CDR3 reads CAWSVLKEELFF. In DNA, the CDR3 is TGTGCCTGGAGTGTACTAAAGGAAGAACTGTTTTTT.

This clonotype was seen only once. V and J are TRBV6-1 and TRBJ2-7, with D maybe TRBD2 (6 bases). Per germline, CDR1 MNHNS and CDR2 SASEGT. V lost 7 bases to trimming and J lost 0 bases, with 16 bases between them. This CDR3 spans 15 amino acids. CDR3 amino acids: CASNRGSGSSYEQYF. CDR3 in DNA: TGTGCCAGCAACCGAGGCAGCGGGTCCTCCTACGAGCAGTACTTC.

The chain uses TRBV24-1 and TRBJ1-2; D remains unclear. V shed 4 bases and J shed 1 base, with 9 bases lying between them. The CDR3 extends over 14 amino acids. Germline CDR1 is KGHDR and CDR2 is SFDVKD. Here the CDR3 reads CATSESGGNYGYTF. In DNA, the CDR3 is TGTGCCACCAGTGAGTCAGGTGGTAACTATGGCTACACCTTC.

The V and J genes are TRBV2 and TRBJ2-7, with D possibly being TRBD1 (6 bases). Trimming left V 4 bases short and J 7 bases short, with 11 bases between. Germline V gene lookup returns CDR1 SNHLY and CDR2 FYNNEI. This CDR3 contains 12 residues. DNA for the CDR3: TGTGCCAGCAGTGCAACAGGGTTAGAGCAGTACTTC. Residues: CASSATGLEQYF.

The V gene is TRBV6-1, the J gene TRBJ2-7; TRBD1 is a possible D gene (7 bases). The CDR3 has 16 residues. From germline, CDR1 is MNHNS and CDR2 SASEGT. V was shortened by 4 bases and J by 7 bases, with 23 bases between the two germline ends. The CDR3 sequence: CASSAGTAGTEGEQYF. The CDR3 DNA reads TGTGCCAGCAGTGCCGGGACAGCAGGGACGGAGGGTGAGCAGTACTTC.

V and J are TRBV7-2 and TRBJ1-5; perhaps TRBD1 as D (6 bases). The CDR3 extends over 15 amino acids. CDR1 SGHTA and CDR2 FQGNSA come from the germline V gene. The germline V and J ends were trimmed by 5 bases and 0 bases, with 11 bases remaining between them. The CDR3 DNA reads TGTGCCAGCAGCAAAAGGACAGATAGCAATCAGCCCCAGCATTTT. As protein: CASSKRTDSNQPQHF.

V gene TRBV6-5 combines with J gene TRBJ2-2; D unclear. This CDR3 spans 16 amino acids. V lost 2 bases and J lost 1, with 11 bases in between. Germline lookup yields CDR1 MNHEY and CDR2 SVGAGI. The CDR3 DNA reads TGTGCCAGCAGTTACCCCCGAGGCAGGAACACCGGGGAGCTGTTTTTT. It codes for CASSYPRGRNTGELFF.

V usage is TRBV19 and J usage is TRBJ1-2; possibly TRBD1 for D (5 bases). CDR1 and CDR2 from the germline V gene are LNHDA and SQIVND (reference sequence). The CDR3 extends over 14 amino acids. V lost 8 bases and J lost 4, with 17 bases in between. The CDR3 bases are TGTGCCAGTGGTACATGGGACCGCCCCTATGGCTACACCTTC. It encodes CASGTWDRPYGYTF.

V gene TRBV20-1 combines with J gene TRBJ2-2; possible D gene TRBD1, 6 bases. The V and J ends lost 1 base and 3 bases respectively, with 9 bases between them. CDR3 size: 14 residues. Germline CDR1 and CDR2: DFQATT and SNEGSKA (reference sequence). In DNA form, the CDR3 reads TGCAGTGCTAGAGCGGACAGAGACACCGGGGAGCTGTTTTTT. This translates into CSARADRDTGELFF.

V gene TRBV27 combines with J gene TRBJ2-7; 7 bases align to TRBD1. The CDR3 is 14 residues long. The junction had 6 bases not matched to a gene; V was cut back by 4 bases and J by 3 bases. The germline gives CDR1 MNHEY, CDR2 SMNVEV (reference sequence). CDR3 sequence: CASSYRGDVYEQYF. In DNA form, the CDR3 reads TGTGCCAGCAGTTACAGGGGCGACGTCTACGAGCAGTACTTC.

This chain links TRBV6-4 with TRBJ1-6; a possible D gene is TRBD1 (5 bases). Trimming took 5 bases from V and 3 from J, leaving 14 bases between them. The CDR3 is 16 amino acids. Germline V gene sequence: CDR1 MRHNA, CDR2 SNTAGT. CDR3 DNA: TGTGCCAGCAGTCGTCTACAGGCGAACTATAATTCACCCCTCCACTTT. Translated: CASSRLQANYNSPLHF.

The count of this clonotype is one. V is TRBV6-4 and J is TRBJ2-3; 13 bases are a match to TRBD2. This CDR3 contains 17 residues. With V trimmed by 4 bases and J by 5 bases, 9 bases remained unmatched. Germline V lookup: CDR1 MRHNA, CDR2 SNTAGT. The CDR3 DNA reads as TGTGCCAGCAGTGTAACCGGGACTAGCGGGATAGGAGATACGCAGTATTTT. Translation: CASSVTGTSGIGDTQYF.

CDR3 amino acids: CASSDRVNTGELFF. The CDR3 DNA reads TGCGCCAGCAGTGACAGGGTGAACACCGGGGAGCTGTTTTTT. The chain carries TRBV10-1 and TRBJ2-2; perhaps TRBD1 as D (5 bases). Looked up from germline, CDR1 is WNHNN and CDR2 is SYGVQD (reference sequence). V was trimmed by 3 bases and J by 1 base, leaving 6 bases between them. CDR3 length: 14 amino acids.

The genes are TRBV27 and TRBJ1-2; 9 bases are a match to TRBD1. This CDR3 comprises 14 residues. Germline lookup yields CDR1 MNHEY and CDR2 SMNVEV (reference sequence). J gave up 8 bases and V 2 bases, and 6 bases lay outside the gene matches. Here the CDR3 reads CASSLSGTGLGYTF. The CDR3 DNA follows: TGTGCCAGCAGTTTAAGTGGGACAGGGTTGGGCTACACCTTC.

Here the CDR3 DNA reads TGTGCCAGCAGCTTAACCCTCGGGGGTTCCCCCCCCGAGCAGTACTTC. This translates into CASSLTLGGSPPEQYF. The rearrangement links TRBV7-9 to TRBJ2-7; perhaps TRBD2 as D (6 bases). Trimming stripped 2 bases from V and 6 bases from J, with 20 bases between. The CDR3 has 16 residues. Germline values: CDR1 SEHNR, CDR2 FQNEAQ (reference sequence).

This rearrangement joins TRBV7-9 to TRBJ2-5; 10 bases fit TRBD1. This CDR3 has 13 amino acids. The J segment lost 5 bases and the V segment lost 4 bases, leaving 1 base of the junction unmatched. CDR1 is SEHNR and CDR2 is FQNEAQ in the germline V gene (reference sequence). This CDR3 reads CASSWTGGETQYF. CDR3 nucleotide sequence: TGTGCCAGCAGCTGGACAGGGGGGGAGACCCAGTACTTC.